This paragraph covers one T cell receptor (beta chain) sequence. This CDR3 spans 12 amino acids. Germline V gene sequence: CDR1 SQVTM, CDR2 ANQGSEA. Trimming took 2 bases from V and 6 from J, leaving 10 bases between them. The sample is drawn from a study of shared clonotypes between healthy human individuals. Overall study context: Aged between 18 and 49, the donors were a couple of women and a few men.

Naive CD8 cells were CD45RO-negative, positively selected for CCR7, excluding terminally differentiated effector memory CD45RA+ cells. Assay: immunoSEQ multiplex PCR; the TCRdb copy retains only in-frame clones and omits some. Among around 2.1 million clones, under 95% were seen once, and the ten largest hold roughly 1.7%. This TCR derives from a man aged 18 to 30 in good health. Some clones in this sample may be carry-over from other donors' samples. Sequencing was performed on naive CD8+ T cells from PBMCs. V gene TRBV29-1 combines with J gene TRBJ1-1; a possible D gene is TRBD1 (5 bases). CDR3 loop: CSVELGTSEAFF. As DNA, the CDR3 is TGCAGCGTTGAACTAGGGACTTCTGAAGCTTTCTTT.